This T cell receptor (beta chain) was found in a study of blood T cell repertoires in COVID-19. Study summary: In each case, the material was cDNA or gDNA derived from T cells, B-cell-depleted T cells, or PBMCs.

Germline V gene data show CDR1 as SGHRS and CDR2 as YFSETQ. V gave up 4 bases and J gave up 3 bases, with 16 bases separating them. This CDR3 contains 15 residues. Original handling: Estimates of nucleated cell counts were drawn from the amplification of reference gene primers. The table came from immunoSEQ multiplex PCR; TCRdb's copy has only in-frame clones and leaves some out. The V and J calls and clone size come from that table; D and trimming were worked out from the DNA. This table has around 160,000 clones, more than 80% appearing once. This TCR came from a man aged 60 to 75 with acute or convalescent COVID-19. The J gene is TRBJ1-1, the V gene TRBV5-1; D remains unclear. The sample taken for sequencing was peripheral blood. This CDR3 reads CASSLGEAFDTEAFF. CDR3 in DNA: TGCGCCAGCAGCCTAGGCGAGGCTTTTGACACTGAAGCTTTCTTT.